This TCR beta chain was identified in a study of blood T cells in healthy people across ages. Through a sample-barcoded 5' primer and a J-beta primer mix, a second PCR was run for roughly 6 to 11 cycles. One entry per CDR3 protein, called by TCRdb with MiXCR from the 5' RACE reads. The repertoire consists of about 1.6 million distinct CDR3 sequences, with roughly a third occurring once and the leading ten covering around 11%. CDR1 SGHTA and CDR2 FQGTGA come from the germline V gene. Trimming removed 5 bases from V and 5 bases from J; junction bases left unmatched: 14. CDR3 length: 18 amino acids. What was sequenced was blood. This TCR was recovered from a woman in her twenties or thirties in good health. The chain uses TRBV7-3 and TRBJ2-3; 12 nucleotides line up with TRBD2. CDR3 protein: CASSPIESSGGAQDTQYF. The CDR3 nucleotides read TGTGCCAGCAGCCCTATCGAATCTAGCGGGGGGGCCCAAGATACGCAGTATTTT.